Below, 20 T cell receptor beta chains from the same sample are listed, as sequenced in a study of CD8+ T cells in alopecia areata. Sample treatment: oral pan-JAK inhibitor, 5-10 mg twice daily. The authors extracted RNA and reverse transcribed it into cDNA as the sequencing template. Clones were read by immunoSEQ multiplex PCR, and TCRdb kept only the in-frame ones, dropping some. Of some 190,000 clones in the sample, around 49% are singletons; the top ten hold over 9%. This specimen consisted of CD8+ T cells sorted from blood, obtained around week 53, from a patient treated with tofacitinib. The source is a human donor with alopecia areata.

This rearrangement joins TRBV30 to TRBJ1-1; possibly TRBD1 for D (6 bases). The CDR3 length is 13 residues. Trimming left V 8 bases short and J 6 bases short, with 19 bases between. Per germline, CDR1 GTSNPN and CDR2 SVGIG (reference sequence). The CDR3 loop reads CAISRGGSSEAFF. CDR3 DNA: TGTGCCATTAGCCGAGGGGGATCCTCTGAAGCTTTCTTT.

V is TRBV2 and J is TRBJ2-7, with D perhaps TRBD1 (6 bases). The CDR3 is made up of 14 amino acids. Germline V gene data show CDR1 as SNHLY and CDR2 as FYNNEI. The V end was cut by 4 bases, the J end by 0 bases, with 10 bases between. The CDR3 nucleotides read TGTGCCAGCAGTGGGACAGAGAGCTCCTACGAGCAGTACTTC. Translated, it gives CASSGTESSYEQYF.

This chain connects TRBV27 to TRBJ2-3, with TRBD2 matching over 9 bases. The CDR3 is 15 amino acids. The germline V gene has CDR1 MNHEY and CDR2 SMNVEV (reference sequence). Trimming cost V 2 bases and J 3 bases; bases outside gene matches: 3. In DNA form, the CDR3 reads TGTGCCAGCAGTTTACGCGGGGGGGCTACAGATACGCAGTATTTT. This codes for CASSLRGGATDTQYF.

This clone is a singleton in its sample. The chain is built from TRBV9 and TRBJ2-1; D is ambiguous. The V gene lost 4 bases and the J gene lost 7 bases, with 12 bases spanning the gap. The germline CDR1 and CDR2 sequences are SGDLS and YYNGEE. This CDR3 has 13 residues. The CDR3 DNA sequence: TGTGCCAGCAGCCCCAGTGAAGGGAATGAGCAGTTCTTC. The encoded protein is CASSPSEGNEQFF.

The rearrangement links TRBV7-2 to TRBJ2-3; 11 bases align to TRBD2. CDR1 and CDR2 (germline): SGHTA, FQGNSA. J gave up 4 bases and V 3 bases, and 3 bases lay outside the gene matches. CDR3 length: 15 residues. The CDR3 nucleotides read TGTGCCAGCAGCTTCGGACTAGCGGGCCCAGATACGCAGTATTTT. Translating gives CASSFGLAGPDTQYF.

This sequence joins TRBV11-2 and TRBJ2-3, with 9 bases matching TRBD1. This CDR3 is 16 amino acids long. Trimming at V came to 0 bases and at J to 3 bases, leaving 4 bases not matched to a gene. Germline loops: CDR1 SGHAT, CDR2 FQNNGV. The CDR3 nucleotides read TGTGCCAGCAGCTTAGATTACAGGGGGCGGACAGATACGCAGTATTTT. It yields the protein CASSLDYRGRTDTQYF.

The chain recombines TRBV2 with TRBJ2-3; TRBD2 agrees at 14 bases. The CDR3 is made up of 15 amino acids. V lost 5 bases and J lost 5; bases outside the gene matches: 3. From germline, CDR1 is SNHLY and CDR2 FYNNEI. DNA for the CDR3: TGTGCCAGCAGTTCGACTAGCGGGGGGGGAGATACGCAGTATTTT. Protein: CASSSTSGGGDTQYF.

The gene calls are TRBV5-1 and TRBJ1-1; a possible D gene is TRBD1 (5 bases). CDR1 is SGHRS, CDR2 YFSETQ, per germline. V was pared by 4 bases and J by 1 base, with 11 bases between. The CDR3 consists of 14 residues. CDR3 loop: CASSPGGGNTEAFF. As DNA, the CDR3 is TGCGCCAGCAGCCCTGGCGGGGGGAACACTGAAGCTTTCTTT.

This chain uses TRBV4-2 with TRBJ1-1, with D hard to call. V was shortened by 0 bases and J by 4 bases, with 3 bases between the two germline ends. The CDR3 is 12 residues long. Germline V gives CDR1 LGHNA, CDR2 YNFKEQ. In DNA form, the CDR3 reads TGTGCCAGCAGCCAAGACAGCACTGAAGCTTTCTTT. Amino acids: CASSQDSTEAFF.

The genes are TRBV11-2 and TRBJ2-7; no reliable D call. The CDR3 is made up of 14 amino acids. V dropped 2 bases and J dropped 3 bases, with 11 bases sitting between them. Germline loops: CDR1 SGHAT, CDR2 FQNNGV. The CDR3 DNA sequence: TGTGCCAGCAGCTTACGTAGGGCGGACTACGAGCAGTACTTC. Encoded protein: CASSLRRADYEQYF.

The chain employs TRBV9 and TRBJ2-5; D is unclear. V lost 3 bases and J 5 bases, leaving 8 bases between the germline ends. This CDR3 has 12 amino acids. The germline V gene encodes CDR1 SGDLS and CDR2 YYNGEE. Here the CDR3 reads CASSAKGETQYF. In DNA form, the CDR3 reads TGTGCCAGCAGCGCCAAAGGGGAGACCCAGTACTTC.

The rearrangement joins TRBV27 to TRBJ1-1; D is ambiguous. The germline V gene encodes CDR1 MNHEY and CDR2 SMNVEV (reference sequence). Trimming took 0 bases from V and 1 from J, leaving 9 bases between them. There are 15 residues in the CDR3. DNA of the CDR3: TGTGCCAGCAGTTTATCACGTTACAAGAACACTGAAGCTTTCTTT. Translating it yields CASSLSRYKNTEAFF.

Worth noting for this clone: The identical CDR3 is also encoded by other nucleotide sequences in the sample. The chain uses TRBV5-6 and TRBJ2-7; unclear D gene. The CDR3 is 11 amino acids. The germline CDR1 and CDR2 sequences are SGHDT and YYEEEE. The ends were cut back, 0 bases at V and 6 bases at J, with 4 bases in the middle. The CDR3 DNA sequence: TGTGCCAGCAGCTTGGGTGGCGAGCAGTACTTC. Amino acids: CASSLGGEQYF.

The chain employs TRBV7-9 and TRBJ2-7; 12 nucleotides match TRBD2. The V gene's germline CDR1 is SEHNR and CDR2 FQNEAQ (reference sequence). This CDR3 contains 16 residues. J was trimmed by 3 bases and V by 4 bases; bases with no gene match: 7. For the CDR3, the DNA is TGTGCCAGCAGCTCTTGGACTAGCGGGGAGTTCTACGAGCAGTACTTC. Translating it yields CASSSWTSGEFYEQYF.

The chain links TRBV5-1 to TRBJ2-3; 14 bases map to TRBD2. This CDR3 contains 18 residues. Germline V gives CDR1 SGHRS, CDR2 YFSETQ. V was clipped by 3 bases and J by 0 bases; unmatched bases: 6. Written as DNA, the CDR3 is TGCGCCAGCAGCTCTGGACTAGCGGGGGGCTATAGCACAGATACGCAGTATTTT. Translated: CASSSGLAGGYSTDTQYF.

The gene calls are TRBV15 and TRBJ2-2; D unresolved. Germline lookup yields CDR1 LNHNV and CDR2 YYDKDF (reference sequence). V lost 5 bases and J 1 base, leaving 11 bases between the germline ends. The CDR3 is 15 residues long. CDR3 sequence (DNA): TGTGCCACCAGCCCTCCTAACGGGAACACCGGGGAGCTGTTTTTT. Its translation: CATSPPNGNTGELFF. The full variable domain, in which reference TRBV15 and TRBJ2-2 provide the parts outside the CDR3, is DAMVIQNPRYQVTQFGKPVTLSCSQTLNHNVMYWYQQKSSQAPKLLFHYYDKDFNNEADTPDNFQSRRPNTSFCFLDIRSPGLGDTAMYLCATSPPNGNTGELFFGEGSRLTVL.

In the case of this clone: Other DNA variants within this sample encode the same CDR3. J is TRBJ1-2 and V is TRBV19; no clear D gene. V was pared by 1 base and J by 4 bases, with 1 base between. The CDR3 spans 11 residues. From germline, CDR1 is LNHDA and CDR2 SQIVND (reference sequence). CDR3 residues: CASSIGYGYTF. The CDR3, as DNA: TGTGCCAGTAGTATAGGCTATGGCTACACCTTC.

This clone was counted a few times. The genes are TRBV4-1 and TRBJ2-4, with 7 bases that match TRBD1. CDR1 and CDR2 from the germline V gene are MGHRA and YSYEKL. The ends lost 2 bases at V and 0 bases at J; junction bases unmatched: 7. This CDR3 has 17 residues. The CDR3 DNA reads TGCGCCAGCAGCCAACCCGGACAGGCCATAGCCAAAAACATTCAGTACTTC. Translation gives CASSQPGQAIAKNIQYF.

This clone appeared a few times. The rearrangement links TRBV4-1 to TRBJ2-2; 9 bases agree with TRBD1. Looked up from germline, CDR1 is MGHRA and CDR2 is YSYEKL. The CDR3 runs to 15 residues. V lost 0 bases to trimming and J lost 6 bases; unmatched junction nucleotides: 2. In nucleotides, the CDR3 is TGCGCCAGCAGCCAAGAGGGACAGGGCCCCGGGGAGCTGTTTTTT. Translated, it gives CASSQEGQGPGELFF.

The gene calls are TRBV2 and TRBJ2-1, with TRBD2 matching over 10 bases. J was trimmed by 9 bases and V by 3 bases; bases with no gene match: 5. Looked up from germline, CDR1 is SNHLY and CDR2 is FYNNEI. This CDR3 spans 14 amino acids. DNA for the CDR3: TGTGCCAGCAGTGAGATAGCGGGGGGTATTGAGCAGTTCTTC. Protein product: CASSEIAGGIEQFF.